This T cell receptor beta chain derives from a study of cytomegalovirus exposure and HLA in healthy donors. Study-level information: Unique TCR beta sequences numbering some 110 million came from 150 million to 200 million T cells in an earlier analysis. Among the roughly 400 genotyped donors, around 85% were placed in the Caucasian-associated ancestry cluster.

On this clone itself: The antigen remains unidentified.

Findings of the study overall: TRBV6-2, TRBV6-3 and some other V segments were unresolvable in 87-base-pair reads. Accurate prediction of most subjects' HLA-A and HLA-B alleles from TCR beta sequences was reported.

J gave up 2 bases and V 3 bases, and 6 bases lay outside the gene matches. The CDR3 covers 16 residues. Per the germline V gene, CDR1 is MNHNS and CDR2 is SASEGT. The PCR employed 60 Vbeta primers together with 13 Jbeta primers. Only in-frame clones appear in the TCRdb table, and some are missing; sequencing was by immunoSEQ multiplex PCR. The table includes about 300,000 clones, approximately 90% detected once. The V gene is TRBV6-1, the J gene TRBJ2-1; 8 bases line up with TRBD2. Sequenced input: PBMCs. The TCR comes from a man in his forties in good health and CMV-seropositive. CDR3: CASSDMTAGAYNEQFF. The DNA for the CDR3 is TGTGCCAGCAGTGACATGACAGCGGGAGCCTACAATGAGCAGTTCTTC.